This T cell receptor beta chain was recovered during a study of beta chain features in type 1 diabetes. General study points: A greater similarity of naive, central memory and Treg TCRB repertoires was seen among patients than among healthy donors. cDNA sequencing could over-represent cells with high TCR expression.

Every isolated RNA sample was fully reverse transcribed, so sequencing captured expressed TCRB transcripts. Clones were sequenced by immunoSEQ multiplex PCR, and TCRdb holds only the in-frame ones, with some missing. The table records more than 300,000 clones, about 14% of them present only once. Sorting produced populations that all topped 98% purity. About this clone itself: The antigen is undetermined.

Trimming shortened V by 1 base and J by 0 bases, and 7 bases separated the two germline ends. CDR3 size: 15 residues. Germline V gives CDR1 MDHEN, CDR2 SYDVKM. This rearrangement joins TRBV28 to TRBJ2-4; possibly TRBD2 for D (5 bases). The sequence derives from a woman under 30 in good health. Sequenced input: naive CD4+ T cells from blood. In nucleotides, the CDR3 is TGTGCCAGCAGTTTATCGGGGATAGCCAAAAACATTCAGTACTTC. Its protein is CASSLSGIAKNIQYF.